The next 21 T cell receptor beta chains were all read from a single sample in a study of blood T cell repertoires in COVID-19. The assay was immunoSEQ multiplex PCR, and TCRdb's table has in-frame clones only and misses some. The sample records approximately 400,000 clones, around 84% being singletons. The sample was peripheral blood. The source of these receptors is a human donor with acute or convalescent COVID-19. The donor label of this sample is uncertain.

This sequence joins TRBV11-2 and TRBJ2-5, with D tentatively TRBD1 (6 bases). This CDR3 is 16 amino acids long. Germline assignment: CDR1 SGHAT and CDR2 FQNNGV. Trimming removed 5 bases at V and 2 bases at J, with 18 bases between. The CDR3 bases are TGTGCCAGCAGCCCTATTACAGGACAGCGACAAGAGACCCAGTACTTC. Protein product: CASSPITGQRQETQYF.

This chain uses TRBV19 with TRBJ1-1, with D unresolved. Germline V gene sequence: CDR1 LNHDA, CDR2 SQIVND (reference sequence). V was shortened by 5 bases and J by 4 bases, with 11 bases between the two germline ends. The CDR3 has 13 amino acids. CDR3 in DNA: TGTGCCAGTAGTTACGGGAAAGGCACTGAAGCTTTCTTT. Its translation is CASSYGKGTEAFF.

The genes are TRBV18 and TRBJ2-1; 9 bases match TRBD1. Unmatched junction bases numbered 4, after V lost 3 bases and J lost 7 bases. The CDR3 sequence is 14 residues long. Germline V gene sequence: CDR1 KGHSH, CDR2 LQKENI. The CDR3 spells CASSPGQGINEQFF. The CDR3, as DNA: TGTGCCAGCTCACCTGGACAGGGGATAAATGAGCAGTTCTTC.

J is TRBJ2-5 and V is TRBV19, with D possibly TRBD2 on 6 matching bases. Deletions cut 1 base from V and 4 bases from J, with 13 bases between. CDR3 length equals 15 residues. Germline V gene data show CDR1 as LNHDA and CDR2 as SQIVND (reference sequence). The CDR3 spells CASSIGGGFIETQYF. The CDR3 DNA reads TGTGCCAGTAGTATAGGTGGAGGGTTTATAGAGACCCAGTACTTC. Combining the CDR3 with reference TRBV19 and TRBJ2-5 gives the whole variable domain DGGITQSPKYLFRKEGQNVTLSCEQNLNHDAMYWYRQDPGQGLRLIYYSQIVNDFQKGDIAEGYSVSREKKESFPLTVTSAQKNPTAFYLCASSIGGGFIETQYFGPGTRLLVL.

The rearrangement links TRBV18 to TRBJ2-1; D is possibly TRBD1 (5 bases). From germline, CDR1 is KGHSH and CDR2 LQKENI. The ends were cut back, 6 bases at V and 6 bases at J, with 9 bases in the middle. CDR3 length equals 12 residues. The CDR3, as DNA: TGTGCCAGCTCGCAGGGATCCAATGAGCAGTTCTTC. Amino acid sequence: CASSQGSNEQFF.

This clone was detected only a few times. The rearrangement links TRBV5-1 to TRBJ2-7; TRBD2 agrees at 7 bases. The CDR3 has 13 amino acids. Germline CDR1 is SGHRS and CDR2 is YFSETQ. DNA for the CDR3: TGCCCTTCACGTACCCGGGACTACCACGAGCAGTACTTC. Protein sequence: CPSRTRDYHEQYF.

J is TRBJ1-6 and V is TRBV5-1; D possibly corresponds to TRBD1 (5 bases). The CDR3 contains 15 residues. V was shortened by 0 bases and J by 4 bases, with 8 bases between the two germline ends. Germline V gives CDR1 SGHRS, CDR2 YFSETQ. CDR3 bases: TGCGCCAGCAGCTTGGAGGGACTTTATAATTCACCCCTCCACTTT. Encoded protein: CASSLEGLYNSPLHF.

V is TRBV10-3 and J is TRBJ1-6; no clear D gene. The germline V and J ends were trimmed by 2 bases and 13 bases, with 12 bases remaining between them. The CDR3 is made up of 13 amino acids. Germline V gene sequence: CDR1 ENHRY, CDR2 SYGVKD. CDR3 sequence (DNA): TGTGCCATCAGTGAGGGACTCTTTCTTCCCCTCCACTTT. It codes for CAISEGLFLPLHF.

The chain links TRBV14 to TRBJ2-7; D gene unclear. The CDR3 runs 15 residues. Germline CDR1 SGHDN, CDR2 FVKESK. Trimming pared 0 bases from V and 4 bases from J, leaving 13 bases between. The CDR3 spells CASSQDQAGGYEQYF. The CDR3 DNA follows: TGTGCCAGCAGCCAAGATCAGGCAGGTGGGTACGAGCAGTACTTC.

This chain's CDR3 is CASSLTRQGNSPGYF. CDR3 coding DNA: TGCGCCAGCAGCCTTACGAGGCAGGGCAACAGTCCAGGATATTTT. The chain couples TRBV4-1 to TRBJ1-3, with D possibly being TRBD1 (5 bases). Germline V gene sequence: CDR1 MGHRA, CDR2 YSYEKL. V was trimmed by 4 bases and J by 15 bases, leaving 25 bases between them. The CDR3 is made up of 15 amino acids.

This clone was seen a few times. The chain uses TRBV19 and TRBJ2-1, with 9 bases that match TRBD2. The CDR3 is made up of 17 amino acids. The junction had 9 bases not matched to a gene; V was cut back by 1 base and J by 5 bases. In germline, CDR1 is LNHDA, CDR2 SQIVND (reference sequence). In DNA form, the CDR3 reads TGTGCCAGTAGTATAGGATCCGGGACTAGCAGACACAATGAGCAGTTCTTC. This encodes CASSIGSGTSRHNEQFF.

The CDR3 loop reads CASRERTGHQETQYF. CDR3 nucleotide sequence: TGCGCCAGCAGAGAACGGACAGGCCACCAAGAGACCCAGTACTTC. This chain connects TRBV5-1 to TRBJ2-5, with 7 bases lining up with TRBD1. Germline lookup yields CDR1 SGHRS and CDR2 YFSETQ. V dropped 5 bases and J dropped 0; count of bases not matched to a gene: 7. CDR3 size: 15 residues.

In DNA, the CDR3 is TGCAGCGTGGGGTGGACAGGGGAAAAGATTGAAGCTTTCTTT. This sequence encodes CSVGWTGEKIEAFF. The chain employs TRBV29-1 and TRBJ1-1; TRBD1 aligns across 9 bases. V shed 6 bases, J shed 7 bases, and the junction held 12 bases outside the gene matches. Per germline, CDR1 SQVTM and CDR2 ANQGSEA. The CDR3 extends over 14 amino acids.

V usage is TRBV7-9 and J usage is TRBJ2-5; 7 bases agree with TRBD1. The CDR3 is 15 residues long. V trimming: 5 bases; J trimming: 4 bases; junction bases outside the gene matches: 10. Germline CDR1 and CDR2: SEHNR and FQNEAQ (reference sequence). CDR3 loop: CASSEQGLNRETQYF. The CDR3 DNA reads as TGTGCCAGCAGCGAACAGGGGTTAAACCGAGAGACCCAGTACTTC.

This rearrangement joins TRBV6-5 to TRBJ1-2, with TRBD1 matching 7 bases. Germline V gives CDR1 MNHEY, CDR2 SVGAGI. J was trimmed by 8 bases and V by 8 bases; bases with no gene match: 14. This CDR3 has 14 residues. The CDR3 coding sequence is TGTGCCAGCGGGGCCGGGGACAGTCCAGGGGGCTACACCTTC. It codes for CASGAGDSPGGYTF.

The chain links TRBV19 to TRBJ2-7; 10 bases agree with TRBD1. This CDR3 has 14 amino acids. Germline V CDR1 and CDR2: LNHDA, SQIVND (reference sequence). V gave up 6 bases and J gave up 3 bases; unmatched junction bases: 5. The CDR3 coding sequence is TGTGCCAGTAGCGAGAGGACAGGGGGCTACGAGCAGTACTTC. It yields the protein CASSERTGGYEQYF.

This chain connects TRBV5-1 to TRBJ1-1, with 8 bases matching TRBD1. J gave up 4 bases and V 0 bases, and 2 bases lay outside the gene matches. The CDR3 sequence is 14 residues long. In germline, CDR1 is SGHRS, CDR2 YFSETQ. Written as DNA, the CDR3 is TGCGCCAGCAGCTTGGAGACAGGGGCCACTGAAGCTTTCTTT. The encoded protein is CASSLETGATEAFF.

The chain is built from TRBV15 and TRBJ1-1; D might be TRBD1 (5 bases). This CDR3 has 15 residues. CDR1 and CDR2 from the germline V gene are LNHNV and YYDKDF (reference sequence). Deletions cut 2 bases from V and 1 base from J, with 11 bases between. Here the CDR3 reads CATSRYIQGNTEAFF. CDR3 sequence (DNA): TGTGCCACCAGCAGATACATCCAGGGGAACACTGAAGCTTTCTTT.

V is TRBV6-5 and J is TRBJ1-5; D ambiguous. The V gene's germline CDR1 is MNHEY and CDR2 SVGAGI. The CDR3 consists of 16 residues. V gave up 0 bases and J gave up 0 bases, with 9 bases separating them. The CDR3 DNA follows: TGTGCCAGCAGTTACTCGTTCGGGTATAGCAATCAGCCCCAGCATTTT. Residues: CASSYSFGYSNQPQHF.

V and J are TRBV12-3 or TRBV12-4 and TRBJ1-1; the D is unclear. There are 13 residues in the CDR3. V lost 6 bases to trimming and J lost 1 base, with 9 bases between them. This CDR3 is CASRQTGNTEAFF. CDR3 DNA sequence: TGTGCCAGCAGGCAGACGGGGAACACTGAAGCTTTCTTT.

This chain uses TRBV6-5 with TRBJ1-1, with 8 bases fitting TRBD1. In germline, CDR1 is MNHEY, CDR2 SVGAGI. The CDR3 loop spans 15 amino acids. The junction had 6 bases not matched to a gene; V was cut back by 6 bases and J by 0 bases. The CDR3 region has the DNA TGTGCCAGCAGCAACAGGGGGTGGATGAACACTGAAGCTTTCTTT. It yields the protein CASSNRGWMNTEAFF.